This record concerns one T cell receptor beta chain sequence. Its matching antigen is unknown. V shed 1 base and J shed 4 bases, with 9 bases lying between them. There are 13 residues in the CDR3. CDR1 is DFQATT and CDR2 is SNEGSKA in the germline V gene (reference sequence). The data are from a study of T-cell reconstitution after alpha-beta-depleted transplantation in children. Using unique molecular identifiers, the investigators prepared the TCRbeta library. TCRdb redid the calling of the PCR reads with MiXCR, one entry per CDR3 protein. The sample includes 550,000 to 800,000 distinct CDR3 sequences, around 14% of them seen just once. Notes on the study in general: Where alpha-beta T cells came from about two months after transplant was reportedly several hundred expanded graft clones.

This chain connects TRBV20-1 to TRBJ2-3; D is uncertain. The sample here was PBMCs, taken before TCRalphabeta/CD19-depleted stem cell transplant. This clonotype originated in a girl aged 2 to 9 with congenital amegakaryocytic thrombocytopenia, due to receive a stem cell transplant. The CDR3 spells CSARAGLADTQYF. In nucleotides, the CDR3 is TGCAGTGCTAGAGCGGGTTTAGCAGATACGCAGTATTTT.